The 17 T cell receptor beta chains below were found in one sample sequenced in a study of monozygotic twins with cystic fibrosis. The protocol was immunoSEQ multiplex PCR, while the TCRdb copy is restricted to in-frame clones and leaves out a portion. The table has around 30,000 clones, approximately 80% seen once. The sequenced sample was blood. The receptor source for this set is a girl aged 2-10 years with cystic fibrosis.

This clone was recorded once. This chain uses TRBV14 with TRBJ2-1, with 8 bases aligning to TRBD2. Germline V gives CDR1 SGHDN, CDR2 FVKESK. The CDR3 extends over 20 amino acids. Trimming took 4 bases from V and 0 from J; bases not matched to a gene: 17. The CDR3 loop is CASSRNQYAGTRSSYNEQFF. Here the CDR3 DNA reads TGTGCCAGCAGCCGCAATCAATACGCCGGGACTAGGAGCTCCTACAATGAGCAGTTCTTC. Based on the CDR3 plus reference TRBV14 and TRBJ2-1, the full variable domain is EAGVTQFPSHSVIEKGQTVTLRCDPISGHDNLYWYRRVMGKEIKFLLHFVKESKQDESGMPNNRFLAERTGGTYSTLKVQPAELEDSGVYFCASSRNQYAGTRSSYNEQFFGPGTRLTVL.

The chain joins TRBV28 to TRBJ2-7; a possible D gene is TRBD2 (6 bases). V lost 5 bases, J lost 4 bases, and 18 bases lay in between. Germline CDR1 reads MDHEN; CDR2 reads SYDVKM. The CDR3 runs 15 residues. This CDR3 is CASSIMGGIEYEQYF. The CDR3 nucleotides read TGTGCCAGCAGTATAATGGGGGGTATCGAATACGAGCAGTACTTC.

The genes are TRBV5-4 and TRBJ1-5, with 8 bases fitting TRBD1. The V and J ends lost 3 bases and 4 bases, in that order; junction bases with no gene match: 3. CDR3 length: 14 residues. The germline V gene encodes CDR1 SGHNT and CDR2 YYREEE (reference sequence). CDR3 in DNA: TGTGCCAGCAGCTCGGACAGGGTGAATCAGCCCCAGCATTTT. Translated, it gives CASSSDRVNQPQHF.

This clone was recorded only once. The chain joins TRBV7-3 to TRBJ2-2; 9 nucleotides align to TRBD2. Germline values: CDR1 SGHTA, CDR2 FQGTGA. The V segment lost 8 bases and the J segment 5 bases; nucleotides outside the gene matches: 3. There are 13 residues in the CDR3. CDR3 bases: TGTGCCAGCCGTAGCGGGAGAACCGGGGAGCTGTTTTTT. Translation gives CASRSGRTGELFF.

This chain uses TRBV7-2 with TRBJ2-5; 13 positions agree with TRBD2. Looked up from germline, CDR1 is SGHTA and CDR2 is FQGNSA. Germline trimming cut 6 bases from V and 5 bases from J; bases unmatched to any gene: 6. The CDR3 extends over 15 amino acids. The CDR3 DNA follows: TGTGCCAGCAGAATCACTAGCGGGAGGGTTGAGACCCAGTACTTC. This gives the protein CASRITSGRVETQYF.

The genes are TRBV6-6 and TRBJ1-1, with D uncertain. With 6 bases removed from V and 0 bases from J, the gap between germline ends came to 17 bases. Germline V lookup: CDR1 MNHNY, CDR2 SVGAGI (reference sequence). The CDR3 has 16 amino acids. The CDR3 DNA reads TGTGCCAGCAGCCGCTTCCCAGGCGCATTGAACACTGAAGCTTTCTTT. Translation gives CASSRFPGALNTEAFF.

The chain employs TRBV5-1 and TRBJ1-1; 12 bases align to TRBD1. This CDR3 comprises 16 residues. With V trimmed by 3 bases and J by 6 bases, 9 bases remained unmatched. Germline CDR1 SGHRS, CDR2 YFSETQ. The CDR3 coding sequence is TGCGCCAGCAGCTCCGGGACAGGGGGCTCGTGGGCTGAAGCTTTCTTT. Translating gives CASSSGTGGSWAEAFF. The full variable domain, with the rest looked up from reference TRBV5-1 and TRBJ1-1, is KAGVTQTPRYLIKTRGQQVTLSCSPISGHRSVSWYQQTPGQGLQFLFEYFSETQRNKGNFPGRFSGRQFSNSRSEMNVSTLELGDSALYLCASSSGTGGSWAEAFFGQGTRLTVV.

The rearrangement uses TRBV14 and TRBJ2-1; 10 bases map to TRBD2. Germline V CDR1 and CDR2: SGHDN, FVKESK. V dropped 7 bases and J dropped 2; count of bases not matched to a gene: 5. The CDR3 runs to 15 residues. Here the CDR3 reads CASNSLAGAYNEQFF. In nucleotides, the CDR3 is TGTGCCAGCAACTCCCTAGCGGGAGCCTACAATGAGCAGTTCTTC.

This chain links TRBV14 with TRBJ2-4, with D possibly TRBD1 on 6 matching bases. Trimming removed 4 bases at V and 9 bases at J, with 13 bases between. This CDR3 has 13 residues. From germline, CDR1 is SGHDN and CDR2 FVKESK. The CDR3 region is CASSPPGTFIQYF. The DNA of the CDR3 is TGTGCCAGCAGCCCACCCGGGACATTCATTCAGTACTTC.

The chain carries TRBV19 and TRBJ2-7; no definite D call. The V end was cut by 4 bases, the J end by 3 bases, with 16 bases between. The germline V gene has CDR1 LNHDA and CDR2 SQIVND (reference sequence). This CDR3 has 15 amino acids. The CDR3 sequence is CASSRHLERNYEQYF. The CDR3 nucleotides read TGTGCCAGTAGTAGACACCTAGAAAGGAACTACGAGCAGTACTTC. Filled out from reference TRBV19 and TRBJ2-7, the complete variable domain reads DGGITQSPKYLFRKEGQNVTLSCEQNLNHDAMYWYRQDPGQGLRLIYYSQIVNDFQKGDIAEGYSVSREKKESFPLTVTSAQKNPTAFYLCASSRHLERNYEQYFGPGTRLTVT.

The chain has TRBV19 and TRBJ2-7; 11 bases align to TRBD2. CDR3 length: 15 amino acids. The trim removed 3 bases at V and 7 bases at J, leaving 8 bases unmatched. Germline values: CDR1 LNHDA, CDR2 SQIVND (reference sequence). The CDR3 reads CASSISGRAAWEQYF. The CDR3 DNA sequence: TGTGCCAGTAGTATTAGCGGGAGGGCCGCTTGGGAGCAGTACTTC.

The chain joins TRBV7-2 to TRBJ2-3; 10 positions match TRBD2. CDR1 SGHTA and CDR2 FQGNSA come from the germline V gene. J was trimmed by 5 bases and V by 5 bases; bases with no gene match: 16. The CDR3 length is 18 residues. This CDR3 reads CASSLDRRLAGSLDTQYF. The CDR3, as DNA: TGTGCCAGCAGCCTGGACCGGCGACTAGCGGGTTCGTTAGATACGCAGTATTTT.

The V gene is TRBV7-9, the J gene TRBJ2-7; 7 bases fit TRBD1. CDR1 is SEHNR and CDR2 is FQNEAQ in the germline V gene (reference sequence). The CDR3 consists of 13 residues. The V and J ends lost 5 bases and 3 bases, in that order; junction bases with no gene match: 4. CDR3: CASSIGGSYEQYF. The DNA of the CDR3 is TGTGCCAGCAGCATAGGGGGCAGCTACGAGCAGTACTTC.

The chain combines TRBV28 with TRBJ1-2, with D perhaps matching TRBD1 (6 bases). This CDR3 has 11 residues. Germline V CDR1 and CDR2: MDHEN, SYDVKM. Trimming took 9 bases from V and 9 from J, leaving 14 bases between them. The DNA of the CDR3 is TGTGCCAGTACACTCCAGGGGAGCTACACCTTC. This encodes CASTLQGSYTF.

The rearrangement joins TRBV15 to TRBJ2-7, with D perhaps TRBD2 (6 bases). V gave up 0 bases and J gave up 3 bases, with 9 bases separating them. Looked up from germline, CDR1 is LNHNV and CDR2 is YYDKDF (reference sequence). The CDR3 has 14 amino acids. This CDR3 reads CATSREASDYEQYF. The CDR3 bases are TGTGCCACCAGCAGAGAGGCTAGCGACTACGAGCAGTACTTC.

The DNA of the CDR3 is TGTGCCAGCAGCTTAGATCTGCAGAGTTCACCCCTCCACTTT. It translates to CASSLDLQSSPLHF. The chain uses TRBV11-2 and TRBJ1-6; D gene ambiguous. Germline-derived CDR1 and CDR2 are SGHAT and FQNNGV. CDR3 length: 14 residues. Trimming removed 0 bases at V and 9 bases at J, with 9 bases between.

CDR3 coding DNA: TGTGCCAGCAGCTTAGAGGAGGGGTACGAGCAGTACTTC. This codes for CASSLEEGYEQYF. The V call is TRBV7-7, the J call TRBJ2-7; D is possibly TRBD2 (6 bases). Germline CDR1 and CDR2: SSHAT and FNYEAQ (reference sequence). There are 13 residues in the CDR3. The V gene lost 1 base and the J gene lost 4 bases, with 8 bases spanning the gap.